This TCR beta chain was observed in a study of T cells in Graves' hyperthyroidism and ophthalmopathy. Lactation, pregnancy, other autoimmune disease or uncontrolled infection led to exclusion of patients. Study conclusions and caveats: Most thyroid clonotypes with frequency above 0.001 were detected in blood. Stable hyperthyroidism was told apart from ophthalmopathy by a model built on 13 V-J features. For ophthalmopathy, model prediction preceded onset by a median about 6 months.

With respect to this clonotype: What it binds is not known.

The CDR3 regions of TCR beta were amplified from RNA transcripts. HTBI primers were used for first-round RT-PCR of the TCR CDR3. Via MiXCR, TCRdb re-called the multiplex PCR reads, giving one row per CDR3 protein. The sample shows 600,000 or so distinct CDR3 sequences, 35% to 55% of them seen only once. The specimen was peripheral blood or thyroid tissue (not recorded which). The receptor was isolated from a woman aged 18-29 years with Graves' hyperthyroidism.

CDR3 bases: TGTGCCAGCAGCCCCCGAATCTCCTACGAGCAGTACTTC. It specifies CASSPRISYEQYF. The genes are TRBV7-8 and TRBJ2-7; D is ambiguous. This CDR3 spans 13 amino acids. The V end lost 5 bases, the J end lost 0 bases, and 8 bases lay between the germline ends. The germline CDR1 and CDR2 sequences are SGHVS and FQNEAQ.